The 13 T cell receptor beta chains below come from one sample, sequenced in a study of cytomegalovirus exposure and HLA in healthy donors. Primers: 60 Vbeta forward and 13 Jbeta reverse. Libraries were prepared by immunoSEQ multiplex PCR; TCRdb keeps only in-frame clonotypes and omits some of them. The sample yields under 150,000 clones, nearly 80% seen once. The specimen sequenced was PBMCs. These receptors were taken from a man in his forties in good health and CMV-seropositive.

The sample holds one count of this clone. The chain links TRBV28 to TRBJ2-7; 9 positions match TRBD1. CDR3 length: 15 amino acids. CDR1 is MDHEN, CDR2 SYDVKM, per germline. The V gene end was trimmed by 5 bases and the J gene end by 0 bases; junction bases not matched to a gene: 5. CDR3 in DNA: TGTGCCAGCAGTCCCCTGACAGGGGGCTCCTACGAGCAGTACTTC. Its translation is CASSPLTGGSYEQYF. The whole variable domain, filled in from reference TRBV28 and TRBJ2-7, reads DVKVTQSSRYLVKRTGEKVFLECVQDMDHENMFWYRQDPGLGLRLIYFSYDVKMKEKGDIPEGYSVSREKKERFSLILESASTNQTSMYLCASSPLTGGSYEQYFGPGTRLTVT.

This clone was counted a single time. The chain carries TRBV9 and TRBJ2-1, with D uncertain. Germline loops: CDR1 SGDLS, CDR2 YYNGEE. The CDR3 extends over 16 amino acids. Trimming removed 0 bases from V and 0 bases from J, with 10 bases in between. The CDR3 region has the DNA TGTGCCAGCAGCGTAGAGGCAGGCAGCTCCTACAATGAGCAGTTCTTC. This gives the protein CASSVEAGSSYNEQFF.

There are a few counts of this clone. The V call is TRBV7-2, the J call TRBJ2-7; TRBD1 might be the D (6 bases). V was cut by 1 base and J by 6 bases, with 19 bases left in between. The germline V gene encodes CDR1 SGHTA and CDR2 FQGNSA. There are 16 residues in the CDR3. Written as DNA, the CDR3 is TGTGCCAGCAGCTTAGTACCCGCATTGGGGGCGGCCGAGCAGTACTTC. The encoded protein is CASSLVPALGAAEQYF.

The chain employs TRBV6-8 and TRBJ2-7, with 8 bases matching TRBD2. V was pared by 7 bases and J by 5 bases, with 10 bases of the junction left unmatched. This CDR3 has 14 residues. The germline V gene encodes CDR1 MNHGY and CDR2 SAAAGT. The CDR3 protein is CASMGGTRRDEQYF. The CDR3 bases are TGTGCCAGCATGGGAGGGACTAGAAGGGACGAGCAGTACTTC.

This chain joins TRBV7-6 and TRBJ1-2; the D gene is possibly TRBD1 (6 bases). Germline V gives CDR1 SGHVS, CDR2 FNYEAQ. CDR3 size: 14 residues. V was pared by 2 bases and J by 8 bases, with 15 bases between. The CDR3 sequence: CASSLRTGLRGYTF. CDR3 nucleotides: TGTGCCAGCAGCTTACGTACAGGGCTCAGAGGCTACACCTTC. Drawing the rest from reference TRBV7-6 and TRBJ1-2, the complete variable domain is GAGVSQSPRYKVTKRGQDVALRCDPISGHVSLYWYRQALGQGPEFLTYFNYEAQQDKSGLPNDRFSAERPEGSISTLTIQRTEQRDSAMYRCASSLRTGLRGYTFGSGTRLTVV.

This rearrangement joins TRBV27 to TRBJ2-3; unclear D gene. The CDR3 runs 15 residues. CDR1 and CDR2 from the germline V gene are MNHEY and SMNVEV (reference sequence). The V end lost 6 bases, the J end lost 4 bases, and 17 bases lay between the germline ends. CDR3 nucleotides: TGTGCCAGCAGATCCGAAAGCATGGTTTCAGATACGCAGTATTTT. The encoded protein is CASRSESMVSDTQYF.

The CDR3 reads CASSQIAGGTTDTQYF. The DNA of the CDR3 is TGTGCCAGCAGCCAGATAGCGGGAGGGACGACAGATACGCAGTATTTT. The chain recombines TRBV4-2 with TRBJ2-3, with 11 nucleotides matching TRBD2. CDR1 and CDR2 (germline): LGHNA, YNFKEQ. Losses at the gene ends were 3 bases for V and 3 bases for J; bases not matched to a gene: 5. This CDR3 comprises 16 residues.

This chain connects TRBV4-3 to TRBJ2-2; D is perhaps TRBD1 (5 bases). The CDR3 loop spans 14 amino acids. Trimming removed 3 bases from V and 6 bases from J, with 11 bases in between. Germline-derived CDR1 and CDR2 are LGHNA and YSLEER. Here the CDR3 DNA reads TGCGCCAGCAGCCACGACAGAACATCCGGGGAGCTGTTTTTT. Its translation is CASSHDRTSGELFF.

The CDR3 sequence: CASSPRTGRSTGELFF. The CDR3 bases are TGTGCCAGCTCACCACGGACAGGGAGGTCAACCGGGGAGCTGTTTTTT. The chain uses TRBV18 and TRBJ2-2; 8 nucleotides match TRBD1. The CDR3 is 16 amino acids. Germline V gene lookup returns CDR1 KGHSH and CDR2 LQKENI. The J segment lost 5 bases and the V segment lost 1 base, leaving 6 bases of the junction unmatched.

The chain joins TRBV28 to TRBJ2-7; D unclear. This CDR3 is 15 amino acids long. CDR1 and CDR2 from the germline V gene are MDHEN and SYDVKM. The V and J ends lost 5 bases and 0 bases respectively, with 14 bases between them. CDR3 bases: TGTGCCAGCAGTCCCCTTCTCTGGGCCTCCTACGAGCAGTACTTC. This translates into CASSPLLWASYEQYF.

This clone was recorded a few times. The CDR3 DNA reads TGTGCCTGGAGTCTAGGGGGCGAACTGTTTTTT. It is translated as CAWSLGGELFF. The rearrangement uses TRBV30 and TRBJ1-4; 7 positions agree with TRBD1. The V segment lost 2 bases and the J segment 12 bases; nucleotides outside the gene matches: 3. This CDR3 region has 11 residues. Germline lookup yields CDR1 GTSNPN and CDR2 SVGIG (reference sequence).

This sequence joins TRBV13 and TRBJ2-1; TRBD2 matches at 7 bases. Per germline, CDR1 PRHDT and CDR2 FYEKMQ (reference sequence). The CDR3 has 14 amino acids. The junction had 4 bases not matched to a gene; V was cut back by 5 bases and J by 3 bases. The CDR3 loop reads CASSPTGGYNEQFF. The CDR3 region has the DNA TGTGCCAGCAGCCCCACGGGGGGCTACAATGAGCAGTTCTTC.

The CDR3 region is CASSLYASRALYEQYF. CDR3 coding DNA: TGTGCCAGCAGTTTGTATGCTAGCCGGGCGCTCTACGAGCAGTACTTC. This chain connects TRBV28 to TRBJ2-7, with D maybe TRBD2 (5 bases). The CDR3 sequence is 16 residues long. V lost 3 bases to trimming and J lost 3 bases, with 18 bases between them. Germline V gene data show CDR1 as MDHEN and CDR2 as SYDVKM. Full variable domain (missing parts from reference TRBV28 and TRBJ2-7): DVKVTQSSRYLVKRTGEKVFLECVQDMDHENMFWYRQDPGLGLRLIYFSYDVKMKEKGDIPEGYSVSREKKERFSLILESASTNQTSMYLCASSLYASRALYEQYFGPGTRLTVT.